The sequence of this T cell receptor (delta chain) was determined in a study of gamma-delta chains in newborns, infants, children. Trimming removed 5 bases from V and 0 bases from J, with 22 bases in between. Germline V gene data show CDR1 as TSWWSYY and CDR2 as QGS. This CDR3 spans 18 amino acids. TCRdb re-analyzed the reads via CATT. The sample holds thousands of delta-chain clones, around 4.2% seen once. This clone has more than one count but fewer than ten. The sequence derives from a child who was a newborn, infant or young child, either healthy, febrile or measles-vaccinated (not recorded which). The V and J genes are TRDV1 and TRDJ1; D tentatively reads TRDD2 or TRDD3 (5 bases each). The sequencing sample was made of blood. For the CDR3, the DNA is TGTGCTCTTGGGACCCTTCATGGGGTGGATTTTTACACCGATAAACTCATCTTT. Residues: CALGTLHGVDFYTDKLIF.